Shown below are 7 T cell receptor beta chains from a single sample sequenced in a study of blood T cell repertoires in COVID-19. The table came from immunoSEQ multiplex PCR; TCRdb's copy has only in-frame clones and leaves some out. The profile covers about 480,000 clones, with around 88% appearing a single time and roughly an eighth taken by the ten largest. The sample taken for sequencing was peripheral blood. These receptors came from a woman aged 45-59 years with COVID-19, enrolled during active disease.

The V and J genes are TRBV3-1 (or the pseudogene TRBV3-2) and TRBJ1-3; D is uncertain. Trimming removed 7 bases from V and 2 bases from J, with 3 bases in between. Germline V gene lookup returns CDR1 LGHDT and CDR2 YNNKEL (reference sequence). The CDR3 covers 11 residues. For the CDR3, the DNA is TGTGCCAGCACCACTGGAAACACCATATATTTT. This sequence encodes CASTTGNTIYF.

V usage is TRBV29-1 and J usage is TRBJ2-2, with D possibly matching TRBD1 (5 bases). Trimming removed 3 bases at V and 3 bases at J, with 8 bases between. The CDR3 is 13 amino acids. Looked up from germline, CDR1 is SQVTM and CDR2 is ANQGSEA. Written as DNA, the CDR3 is TGCAGCGTTGAGTCAGGGTACACCGGGGAGCTGTTTTTT. This gives the protein CSVESGYTGELFF.

This clone is a singleton in its sample. This chain connects TRBV5-1 to TRBJ2-1, with D tentatively TRBD2 (6 bases). V was shortened by 2 bases and J by 3 bases, with 18 bases between the two germline ends. The CDR3 runs 17 residues. CDR1 is SGHRS and CDR2 is YFSETQ in the germline V gene. This CDR3 reads CASSLPPPGLGYNEQFF. The CDR3 DNA is TGCGCCAGCAGCTTACCCCCACCGGGACTGGGCTACAATGAGCAGTTCTTC.

V gene TRBV5-1 combines with J gene TRBJ1-1; 11 bases fit TRBD1. Trimming at V came to 0 bases and at J to 10 bases, leaving 8 bases not matched to a gene. The CDR3 runs 15 residues. Germline lookup yields CDR1 SGHRS and CDR2 YFSETQ. The CDR3 loop is CASSLATAGTGGAFF. As DNA, the CDR3 is TGCGCCAGCAGCTTGGCCACCGCCGGGACAGGGGGAGCTTTCTTT.

The chain employs TRBV18 and TRBJ2-1, with D perhaps TRBD1 (5 bases). V shed 8 bases and J shed 1 base, with 12 bases lying between them. CDR1 and CDR2 from the germline V gene are KGHSH and LQKENI. This CDR3 contains 14 residues. CDR3 nucleotide sequence: TGTGCCAGCGGGGCGTACACGTCCTACAATGAGCAGTTCTTC. This sequence encodes CASGAYTSYNEQFF.

This clone has only a few counts. The gene calls are TRBV7-9 and TRBJ2-7, with 7 bases identical to TRBD1. The junction had 7 bases not matched to a gene; V was cut back by 1 base and J by 4 bases. The CDR3 consists of 15 residues. CDR1 and CDR2 (germline): SEHNR, FQNEAQ (reference sequence). CDR3 coding DNA: TGTGCCAGCAGCTTAGGGGGGACAGCGACATACGAGCAGTACTTC. Encoded protein: CASSLGGTATYEQYF.

The rearrangement uses TRBV3-1 (or the pseudogene TRBV3-2) and TRBJ2-3; perhaps TRBD1 as D (6 bases). Between the trimmed V and J ends, which lost 4 bases and 0 bases, there was a span of 8 bases. Germline V CDR1 and CDR2: LGHDT, YNNKEL (reference sequence). CDR3 length: 14 residues. The CDR3 nucleotides are TGTGCCAGCAGCCGGGACACCAGCACAGATACGCAGTATTTT. This sequence encodes CASSRDTSTDTQYF.